This T cell receptor beta chain was recovered during a study of CD8 T cells in ankylosing spondylitis. A quantitative 5'-RACE method, one with molecular barcodes, was used to make TCR beta libraries. Each CDR3 protein is one row after TCRdb ran MiXCR on the 5' RACE reads. The table includes 200,000 or so distinct CDR3 sequences, roughly 20% detected once. On this clonotype itself: Its antigen is not known.

Regarding the study as a whole: Some of the motif variants had earlier been found in reactive arthritis patients' fluid and blood. Clones linked to disease were reported to show significant enrichment in matched ankylosing spondylitis synovial fluid.

Germline values: CDR1 MNHEY, CDR2 SVGAGI. The CDR3 has 15 residues. V lost 2 bases and J 1 base, leaving 10 bases between the germline ends. The chain joins TRBV6-5 to TRBJ2-3; D possibly matches TRBD1 or TRBD2 (5 bases each). This sequence originates from a male donor between 5 and 29 years old with ankylosing spondylitis or in good health (not recorded which). Sequencing used blood, either unsorted or a sorted T cell fraction (not recorded which). The CDR3 region has the DNA TGTGCCAGCAGTTACGATCGGGACGGCACAGATACGCAGTATTTT. Protein product: CASSYDRDGTDTQYF.